The rows below give T cell receptor beta chains drawn from one sample of a study of radiation and T cells in renal cell carcinoma. Repertoires were generated with immunoSEQ multiplex PCR, while TCRdb's copy carries only in-frame clones and drops some. The table includes approximately 150,000 clones, around nine tenths detected once. The sample in question was blood, obtained from a patient whose treatment included radiotherapy and nephrectomy. The origin of the receptors is a woman aged 50 to 60 with renal cell carcinoma. Both conserved end residues are part of each CDR3. The D gene is left open where the match is weak. Clone sizes are given selectively: once, few, many, or a class where the clone is expanded.

D gene	V gene	J gene	clone size	CDR3 protein	CDR3 DNA
TRBD2	TRBV7-2	TRBJ2-3	-	CASSLGLGRGGWGTDTQYF	TGTGCCAGCAGCTTAGGGTTAGGGCGCGGGGGTTGGGGCACAGATACGCAGTATTTT
TRBD2	TRBV5-4	TRBJ2-3	-	CASSLGTSVSTDTQYF	TGTGCCAGCAGCTTAGGGACTAGCGTAAGCACAGATACGCAGTATTTT
-	TRBV7-3	TRBJ2-2	-	CASSPGGRGELFF	TGTGCCAGCAGCCCAGGAGGGAGGGGGGAGCTGTTTTTT
TRBD1	TRBV5-1	TRBJ2-1	once	CASSSGQVGYEQFF	TGCGCCAGCAGCTCCGGACAGGTGGGCTATGAGCAGTTCTTC
-	TRBV7-2	TRBJ2-5	-	CASSPREGGTQETQYF	TGTGCCAGCAGCCCCCGTGAGGGGGGGACCCAAGAGACCCAGTACTTC
-	TRBV5-1	TRBJ1-3	-	CASSLDGESSGNTIYF	TGCGCCAGCAGCTTGGATGGGGAGAGCTCTGGAAACACCATATATTTT
TRBD2	TRBV15	TRBJ2-5	-	CATSRDVASGRNTETQYF	TGTGCCACCAGCAGAGATGTAGCTAGCGGGAGGAATACGGAGACCCAGTACTTC
-	TRBV7-9	TRBJ2-3	-	CASSLRAGADTQYF	TGTGCCAGCAGCTTAAGGGCAGGGGCCGATACGCAGTATTTT
TRBD1	TRBV28	TRBJ2-5	-	CASSRIGQALSQETQYF	TGTGCCAGCAGCAGGATTGGACAGGCCTTAAGCCAAGAGACCCAGTACTTC
-	TRBV4-1	TRBJ2-1	-	CASSQTHRGLMAGGPYNEQFF	TGCGCCAGCAGCCAAACCCACAGGGGGCTGATGGCGGGAGGGCCCTACAATGAGCAGTTCTTC
-	TRBV28	TRBJ1-5	-	CASRGDLNQPQHF	TGTGCCAGCAGGGGGGATCTTAATCAGCCCCAGCATTTT
-	TRBV7-2	TRBJ1-2	-	CASSLVPGVYGYTF	TGTGCCAGCAGCTTAGTTCCAGGGGTCTATGGCTACACCTTC
TRBD1	TRBV5-1	TRBJ1-6	-	CASSPTTGGIGNSPLHF	TGCGCCAGCAGCCCCACCACAGGGGGCATTGGTAATTCACCCCTCCACTTT
TRBD2	TRBV10-3	TRBJ2-2	-	CAISGTSANTGELFF	TGTGCCATCAGCGGGACTAGCGCTAACACCGGGGAGCTGTTTTTT
TRBD2	TRBV5-1	TRBJ2-1	-	CASSTGGMADNEQFF	TGCGCCAGCAGCACGGGAGGAATGGCGGACAATGAGCAGTTCTTC
TRBD2	TRBV10-2	TRBJ2-2	-	CASSGGYTGELFF	TGCGCCAGTAGCGGGGGGTACACCGGGGAGCTGTTTTTT
TRBD2	TRBV7-2	TRBJ2-7	-	CASGGGRANEQYF	TGTGCCAGCGGGGGCGGGAGGGCCAATGAGCAGTACTTC
-	TRBV11-2	TRBJ2-3	-	CASSLGFTDTQYF	TGTGCCAGCAGCCTGGGGTTCACAGATACGCAGTATTTT
-	TRBV15	TRBJ2-5	few	CATSRDLAETQYF	TGTGCCACCAGCAGAGATTTGGCGGAGACCCAGTACTTC
-	TRBV5-1	TRBJ1-3	-	CASSLGALNSGNTIYF	TGCGCCAGCAGCTTGGGGGCGCTAAACTCTGGAAACACCATATATTTT
-	TRBV29-1	TRBJ1-1	-	CSVDYGWGTEAFF	TGCAGCGTTGATTACGGCTGGGGCACTGAAGCTTTCTTT
-	TRBV5-1	TRBJ2-3	-	CASSLERAPDTQYF	TGCGCCAGCAGCTTGGAAAGGGCCCCAGATACGCAGTATTTT
-	TRBV4-3	TRBJ2-1	-	CASSPSMGRTNEQFF	TGCGCCAGCAGCCCCTCAATGGGGAGAACTAATGAGCAGTTCTTC